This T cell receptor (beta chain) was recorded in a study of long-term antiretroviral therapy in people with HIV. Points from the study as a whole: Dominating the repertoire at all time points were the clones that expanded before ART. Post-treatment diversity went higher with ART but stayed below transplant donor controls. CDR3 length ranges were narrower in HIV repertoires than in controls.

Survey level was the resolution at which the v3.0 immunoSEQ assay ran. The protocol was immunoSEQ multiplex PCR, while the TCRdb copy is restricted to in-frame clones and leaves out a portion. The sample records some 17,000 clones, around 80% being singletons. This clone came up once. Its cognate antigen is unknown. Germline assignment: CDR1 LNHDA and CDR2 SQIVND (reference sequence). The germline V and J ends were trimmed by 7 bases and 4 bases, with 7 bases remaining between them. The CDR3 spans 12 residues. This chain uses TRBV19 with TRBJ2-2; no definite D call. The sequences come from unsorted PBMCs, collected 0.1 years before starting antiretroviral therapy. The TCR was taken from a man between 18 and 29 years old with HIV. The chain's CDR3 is CASIPGTGELFF. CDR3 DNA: TGTGCCAGTATCCCGGGCACCGGGGAGCTGTTTTTT.